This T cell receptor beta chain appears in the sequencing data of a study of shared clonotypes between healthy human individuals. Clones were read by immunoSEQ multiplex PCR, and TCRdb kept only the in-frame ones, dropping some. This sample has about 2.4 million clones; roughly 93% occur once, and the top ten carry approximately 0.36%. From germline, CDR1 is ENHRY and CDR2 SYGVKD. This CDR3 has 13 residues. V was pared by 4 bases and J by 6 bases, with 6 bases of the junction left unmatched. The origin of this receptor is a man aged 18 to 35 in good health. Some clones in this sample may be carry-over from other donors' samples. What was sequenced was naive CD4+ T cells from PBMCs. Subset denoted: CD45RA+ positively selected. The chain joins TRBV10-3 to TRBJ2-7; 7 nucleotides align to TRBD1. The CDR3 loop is CAISGQGVGEQYF. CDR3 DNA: TGTGCCATCAGTGGACAGGGAGTAGGCGAGCAGTACTTC.